This TCR beta chain originates from a study of brain T cells in children with intractable seizures. Findings and caveats of the study: Known viral epitope-specific CDR3s closely matched each case's top public brain CDR3. HCMV serostatus was not known, and viral specificity came from CDR3 similarity only.

Some clones are missing from TCRdb's copy, which holds only in-frame ones; the method was immunoSEQ multiplex PCR. The sample yields 7,500 to 9,500 clones, less than 80% seen once. Surgery cases with the highest brain T cell transcript signatures were chosen for sequencing. Before surgery, patients took at least one anti-epileptic drug. CDR1 and CDR2 (germline): SNHLY, FYNNEI. The CDR3 consists of 15 residues. V lost 7 bases and J lost 3, with 15 bases in between. Remarks on this clone: The antigen is unknown.

The sequence was collected from a girl aged 2 to 9 with tuberous sclerosis and intractable seizures. The material was resected brain tissue, obtained at surgery. V usage is TRBV2 and J usage is TRBJ2-2; D perhaps matches TRBD2 (6 bases). The CDR3 sequence: CASTGGRRDTGELFF. The DNA of the CDR3 is TGTGCCAGCACCGGAGGAAGGAGGGACACCGGGGAGCTGTTTTTT.